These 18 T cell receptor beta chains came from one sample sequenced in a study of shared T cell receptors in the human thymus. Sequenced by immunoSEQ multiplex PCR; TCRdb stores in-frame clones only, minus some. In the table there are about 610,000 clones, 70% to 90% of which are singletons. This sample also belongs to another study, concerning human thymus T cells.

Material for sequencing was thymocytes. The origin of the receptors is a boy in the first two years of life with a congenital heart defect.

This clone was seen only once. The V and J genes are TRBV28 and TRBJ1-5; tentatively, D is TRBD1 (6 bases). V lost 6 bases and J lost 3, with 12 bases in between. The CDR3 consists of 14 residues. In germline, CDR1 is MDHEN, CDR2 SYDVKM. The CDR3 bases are TGTGCCAGCAGGGCACAGGGTTACAATCAGCCCCAGCATTTT. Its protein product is CASRAQGYNQPQHF.

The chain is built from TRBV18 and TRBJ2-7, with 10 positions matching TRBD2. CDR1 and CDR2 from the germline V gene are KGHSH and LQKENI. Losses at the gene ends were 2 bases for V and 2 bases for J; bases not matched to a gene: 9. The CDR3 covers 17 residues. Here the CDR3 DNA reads TGTGCCAGCTCACCAGGTAGCGGGAGGCCCTCCGCCTACGAGCAGTACTTC. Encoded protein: CASSPGSGRPSAYEQYF.

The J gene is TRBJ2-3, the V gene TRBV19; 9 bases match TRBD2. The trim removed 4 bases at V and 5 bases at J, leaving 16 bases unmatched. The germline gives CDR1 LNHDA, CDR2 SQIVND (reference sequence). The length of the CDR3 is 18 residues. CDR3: CASSKGSGGFLRGDTQYF. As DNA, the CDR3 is TGTGCCAGTAGTAAGGGTAGCGGGGGCTTTTTGCGGGGAGATACGCAGTATTTT.

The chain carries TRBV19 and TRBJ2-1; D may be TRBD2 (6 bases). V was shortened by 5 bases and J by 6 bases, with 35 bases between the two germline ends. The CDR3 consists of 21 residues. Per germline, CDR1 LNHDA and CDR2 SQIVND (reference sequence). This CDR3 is CASSSKPRDFAGQSGGNEQFF. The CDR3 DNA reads TGTGCCAGTAGTTCCAAACCCCGGGACTTCGCGGGGCAATCCGGGGGCAATGAGCAGTTCTTC.

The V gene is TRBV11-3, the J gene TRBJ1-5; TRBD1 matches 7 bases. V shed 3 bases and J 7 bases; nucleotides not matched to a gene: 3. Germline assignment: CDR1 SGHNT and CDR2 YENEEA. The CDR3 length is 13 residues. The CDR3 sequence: CASSFRQGQPQHF. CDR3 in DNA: TGTGCCAGCAGCTTCCGACAGGGCCAGCCCCAGCATTTT. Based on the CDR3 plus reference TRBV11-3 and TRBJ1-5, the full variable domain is EAGVVQSPRYKIIEKKQPVAFWCNPISGHNTLYWYLQNLGQGPELLIRYENEEAVDDSQLPKDRFSAERLKGVDSTLKIQPAELGDSAVYLCASSFRQGQPQHFGDGTRLSIL.

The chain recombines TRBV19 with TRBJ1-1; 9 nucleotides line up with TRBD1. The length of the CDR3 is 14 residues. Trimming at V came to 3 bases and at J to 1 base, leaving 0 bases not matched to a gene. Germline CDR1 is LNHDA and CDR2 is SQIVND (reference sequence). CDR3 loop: CASSMTGGNTEAFF. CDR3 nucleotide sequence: TGTGCCAGTAGTATGACAGGGGGGAACACTGAAGCTTTCTTT.

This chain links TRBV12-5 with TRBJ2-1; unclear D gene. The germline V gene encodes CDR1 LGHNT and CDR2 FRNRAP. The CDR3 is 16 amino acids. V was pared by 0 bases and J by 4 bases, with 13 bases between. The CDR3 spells CASGLVRVPLYNEQFF. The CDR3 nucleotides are TGTGCTAGTGGTTTGGTACGGGTTCCCCTTTACAATGAGCAGTTCTTC.

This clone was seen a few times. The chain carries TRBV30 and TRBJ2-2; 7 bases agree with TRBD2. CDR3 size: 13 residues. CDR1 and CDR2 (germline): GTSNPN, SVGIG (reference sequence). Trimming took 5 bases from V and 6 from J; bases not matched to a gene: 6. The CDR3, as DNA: TGTGCCTGGCGGACTAGTCGACCCGGGGAGCTGTTTTTT. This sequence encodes CAWRTSRPGELFF.

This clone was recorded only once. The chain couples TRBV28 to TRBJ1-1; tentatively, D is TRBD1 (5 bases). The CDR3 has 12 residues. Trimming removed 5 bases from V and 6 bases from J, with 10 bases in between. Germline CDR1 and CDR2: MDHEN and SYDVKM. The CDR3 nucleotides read TGTGCCAGCAGTCCCAGGGCGGCTGAAGCTTTCTTT. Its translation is CASSPRAAEAFF.

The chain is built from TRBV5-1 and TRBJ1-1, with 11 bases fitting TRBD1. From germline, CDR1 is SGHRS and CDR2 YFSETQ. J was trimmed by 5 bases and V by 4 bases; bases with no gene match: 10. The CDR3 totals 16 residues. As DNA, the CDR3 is TGCGCCAGCAGCCCTGGACAGGGGGCTGAGGGGACTGAAGCTTTCTTT. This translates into CASSPGQGAEGTEAFF.

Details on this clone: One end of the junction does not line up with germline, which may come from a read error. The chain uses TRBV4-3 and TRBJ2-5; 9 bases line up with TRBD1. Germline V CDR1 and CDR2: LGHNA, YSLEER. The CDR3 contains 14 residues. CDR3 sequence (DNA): TGCGCCAGCAGCCTACAGGGGGCGGGAGAGGCCCAGTACTTC. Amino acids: CASSLQGAGEAQYF.

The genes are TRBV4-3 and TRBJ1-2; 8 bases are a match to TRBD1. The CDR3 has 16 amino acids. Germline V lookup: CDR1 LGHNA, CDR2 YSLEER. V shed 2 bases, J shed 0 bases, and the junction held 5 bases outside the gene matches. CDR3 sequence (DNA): TGCGCCAGCAGCCAAATGGACAGGGTGTCTAACTATGGCTACACCTTC. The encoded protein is CASSQMDRVSNYGYTF.

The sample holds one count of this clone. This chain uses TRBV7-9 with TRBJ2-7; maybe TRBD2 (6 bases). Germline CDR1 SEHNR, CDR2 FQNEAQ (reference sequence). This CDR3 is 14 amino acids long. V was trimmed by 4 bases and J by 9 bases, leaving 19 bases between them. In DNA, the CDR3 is TGTGCCAGCAGCTCCCGGGGCGGGACGTCCGGGCAGTACTTC. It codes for CASSSRGGTSGQYF.

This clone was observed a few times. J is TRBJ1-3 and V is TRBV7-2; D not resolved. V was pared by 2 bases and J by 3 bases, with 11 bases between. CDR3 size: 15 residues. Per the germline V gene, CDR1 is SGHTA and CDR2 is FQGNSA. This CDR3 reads CASSLRGGYGNTIYF. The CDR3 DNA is TGTGCCAGCAGCTTACGTGGAGGGTATGGAAACACCATATATTTT.

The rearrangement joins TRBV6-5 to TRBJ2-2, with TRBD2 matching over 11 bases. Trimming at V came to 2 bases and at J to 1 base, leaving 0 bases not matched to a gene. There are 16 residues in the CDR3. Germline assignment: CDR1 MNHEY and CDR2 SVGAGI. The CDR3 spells CASSYGLAGNTGELFF. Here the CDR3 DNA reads TGTGCCAGCAGTTACGGACTAGCGGGGAACACCGGGGAGCTGTTTTTT.

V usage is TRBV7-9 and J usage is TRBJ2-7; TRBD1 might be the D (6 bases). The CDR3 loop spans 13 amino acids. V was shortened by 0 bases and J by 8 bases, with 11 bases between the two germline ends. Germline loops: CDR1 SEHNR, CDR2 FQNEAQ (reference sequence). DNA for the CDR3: TGTGCCAGCAGCTTAGCCTCACAGGGCCAGCAGTACTTC. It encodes CASSLASQGQQYF.

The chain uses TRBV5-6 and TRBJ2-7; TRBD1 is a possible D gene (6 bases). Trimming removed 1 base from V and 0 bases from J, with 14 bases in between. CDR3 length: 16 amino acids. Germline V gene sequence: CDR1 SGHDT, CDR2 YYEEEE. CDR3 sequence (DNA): TGTGCCAGCAGCTTGACCCACACAGGGAGCTCCTACGAGCAGTACTTC. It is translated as CASSLTHTGSSYEQYF.

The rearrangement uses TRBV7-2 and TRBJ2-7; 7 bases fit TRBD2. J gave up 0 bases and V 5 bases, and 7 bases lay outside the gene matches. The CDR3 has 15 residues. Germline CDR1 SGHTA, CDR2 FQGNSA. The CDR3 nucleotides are TGTGCCAGCAGCATTCAGCGGGGTAGCTCCTACGAGCAGTACTTC. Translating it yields CASSIQRGSSYEQYF.